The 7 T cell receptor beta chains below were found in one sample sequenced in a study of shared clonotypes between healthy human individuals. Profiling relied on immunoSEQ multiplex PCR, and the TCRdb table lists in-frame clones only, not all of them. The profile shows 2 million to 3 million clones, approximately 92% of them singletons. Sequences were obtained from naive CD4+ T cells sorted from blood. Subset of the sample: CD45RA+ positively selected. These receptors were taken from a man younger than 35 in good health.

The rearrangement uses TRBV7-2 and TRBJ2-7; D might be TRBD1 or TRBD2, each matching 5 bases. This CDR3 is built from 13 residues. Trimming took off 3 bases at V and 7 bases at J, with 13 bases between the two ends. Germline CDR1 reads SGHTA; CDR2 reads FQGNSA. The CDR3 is CASSFGTTREQYF. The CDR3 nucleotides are TGTGCCAGCAGCTTCGGGACGACTCGGGAGCAGTACTTC.

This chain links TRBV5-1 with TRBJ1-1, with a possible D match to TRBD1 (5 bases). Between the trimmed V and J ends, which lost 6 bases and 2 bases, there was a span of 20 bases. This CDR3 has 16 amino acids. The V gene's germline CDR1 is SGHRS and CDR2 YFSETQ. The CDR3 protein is CASTQAVGTANTEAFF. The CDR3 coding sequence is TGCGCCAGCACGCAAGCCGTCGGGACGGCCAACACTGAAGCTTTCTTT.

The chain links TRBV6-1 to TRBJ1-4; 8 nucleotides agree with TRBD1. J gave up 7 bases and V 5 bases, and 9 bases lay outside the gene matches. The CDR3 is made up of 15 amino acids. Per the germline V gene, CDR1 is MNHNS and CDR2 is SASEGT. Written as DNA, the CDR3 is TGTGCCAGCAGTAGAAGATGGACAGGGAGTGAAAAACTGTTTTTT. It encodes CASSRRWTGSEKLFF.

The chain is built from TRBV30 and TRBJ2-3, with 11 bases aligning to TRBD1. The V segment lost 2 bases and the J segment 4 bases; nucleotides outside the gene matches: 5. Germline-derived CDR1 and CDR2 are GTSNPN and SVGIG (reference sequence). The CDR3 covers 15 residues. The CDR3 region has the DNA TGTGCCTGGAGTACCGGACAGGGGGCCGCAGATACGCAGTATTTT. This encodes CAWSTGQGAADTQYF.

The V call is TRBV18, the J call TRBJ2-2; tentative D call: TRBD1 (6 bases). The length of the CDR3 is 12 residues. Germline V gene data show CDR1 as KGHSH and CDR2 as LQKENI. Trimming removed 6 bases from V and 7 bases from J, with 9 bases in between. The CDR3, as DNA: TGTGCCAGCTCCACCAGGGGCGGGGAGCTGTTTTTT. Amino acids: CASSTRGGELFF. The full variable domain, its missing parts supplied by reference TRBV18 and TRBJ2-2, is NAGVMQNPRHLVRRRGQEARLRCSPMKGHSHVYWYRQLPEEGLKFMVYLQKENIIDESGMPKERFSAEFPKEGPSILRIQQVVRGDSAAYFCASSTRGGELFFGEGSRLTVL.

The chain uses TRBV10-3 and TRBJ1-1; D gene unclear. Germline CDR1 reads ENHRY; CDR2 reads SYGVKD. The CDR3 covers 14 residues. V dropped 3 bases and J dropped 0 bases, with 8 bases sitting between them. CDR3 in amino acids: CAISDLFVNTEAFF. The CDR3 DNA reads TGTGCCATCAGTGATCTTTTTGTGAACACTGAAGCTTTCTTT.

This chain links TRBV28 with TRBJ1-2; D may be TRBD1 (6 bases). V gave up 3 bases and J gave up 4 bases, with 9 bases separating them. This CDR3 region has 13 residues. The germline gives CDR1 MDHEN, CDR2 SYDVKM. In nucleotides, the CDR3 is TGTGCCAGCAGTTTTCCCAGGGGCTATGGCTACACCTTC. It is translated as CASSFPRGYGYTF.